The rows below give T cell receptor beta chains drawn from one sample of a study of blood T cell repertoires in COVID-19. Sequenced by immunoSEQ multiplex PCR; TCRdb stores in-frame clones only, minus some. Here the sample spans 80,000 to 130,000 clones, roughly 92% being singletons. Sample: peripheral blood. The receptors were sampled from a man between 65 and 85 years old with acute or convalescent COVID-19. Each CDR3 is given with its conserved first and last residue. A D gene is named only where the DNA matches it firmly. Clone size is given for some rows only: seen once, a few or many times, or a class if the clone is expanded.

TRBV7-2	-	-	TRBJ2-2	CASSSPGRFGELFF	TGTGCCAGCAGCTCCCCTGGCAGATTCGGGGAGCTGTTTTTT
TRBV20-1	once	-	TRBJ1-2	CSASQGRNYGYTF	TGCAGTGCTAGTCAGGGCCGAAACTATGGCTACACCTTC
TRBV24-1	-	-	TRBJ2-3	CATSDFAAGPLTDTQYF	TGTGCCACCAGTGATTTTGCCGCGGGACCGCTCACAGATACGCAGTATTTT
TRBV12-5	once	-	TRBJ1-2	CASGSGGGRYGYTF	TGTGCTAGTGGTTCCGGGGGGGGCAGATATGGCTACACCTTC
TRBV5-1	-	-	TRBJ1-1	CASSRLTGTMNTEAFF	TGCGCCAGCAGCCGGCTCACAGGGACCATGAACACTGAAGCTTTCTTT
TRBV10-1	-	TRBD1	TRBJ1-5	CASSQGVNQPQHF	TGCGCCAGCAGCCAGGGGGTAAATCAGCCCCAGCATTTT
TRBV5-1	-	TRBD2	TRBJ2-1	CASSLSGSGRANEQFF	TGCGCCAGCAGCTTGAGCGGTAGCGGGAGGGCGAATGAGCAGTTCTTC
TRBV3-1/TRBV3-2	once	TRBD2	TRBJ2-1	CASSQDDGISGGSHEQFF	TGTGCCAGCAGCCAAGATGATGGTATATCGGGAGGGTCGCATGAGCAGTTCTTC
TRBV30	-	TRBD1	TRBJ2-3	CAWSVQGGRGDTQYF	TGTGCCTGGAGTGTACAAGGGGGCCGAGGGGATACGCAGTATTTT
TRBV4-1	-	-	TRBJ2-1	CASSQVSGAYNEQFF	TGCGCCAGCAGCCAGGTTTCGGGGGCCTACAATGAGCAGTTCTTC
TRBV10-3	-	-	TRBJ1-2	CAISTSGITPNYGYTF	TGTGCCATCAGTACCTCCGGGATAACCCCTAACTATGGCTACACCTTC
TRBV15	-	TRBD1	TRBJ2-3	CATSRGGTGTDTQYF	TGTGCCACCAGCAGAGGGGGGACAGGCACAGATACGCAGTATTTT
TRBV7-3	-	-	TRBJ1-6	CASSPGFLGSPLHF	TGTGCCAGCAGCCCAGGGTTCCTTGGTTCACCCCTCCACTTT
TRBV11-1	-	-	TRBJ2-7	CASRRTDYYEQYF	TGTGCCAGCAGGAGGACAGACTATTACGAGCAGTACTTC
TRBV27	-	TRBD1	TRBJ1-1	CASSDRGSEAFF	TGTGCCAGCAGTGACAGGGGGAGTGAAGCTTTCTTT
TRBV5-1	-	-	TRBJ2-1	CASSSAALRVNEQFF	TGCGCCAGCAGCTCGGCGGCGCTACGGGTCAATGAGCAGTTCTTC
TRBV25-1	-	-	TRBJ1-1	CASSEGPRGLAFF	TGTGCCAGCAGTGAAGGGCCCCGTGGGTTAGCTTTCTTT
TRBV28	-	-	TRBJ2-3	CASSLRGFGSTDTQYF	TGTGCCAGCAGTTTGCGCGGCTTCGGAAGCACAGATACGCAGTATTTT
TRBV6-5	-	TRBD2	TRBJ2-1	CASSYFAGGPSEQFF	TGTGCCAGCAGTTACTTCGCGGGAGGGCCAAGTGAGCAGTTCTTC
TRBV14	-	-	TRBJ1-2	CASSQVRQIYGYTF	TGTGCCAGCAGCCAAGTAAGACAGATCTATGGCTACACCTTC
TRBV3-1/TRBV3-2	few	-	TRBJ1-3	CASSHGGGSGNTIYF	TGTGCCAGCAGCCATGGAGGAGGCTCTGGAAACACCATATATTTT
TRBV7-8	few	-	TRBJ2-2	CASSATRSNTGELFF	TGTGCCAGCAGCGCGACTAGGAGTAACACCGGGGAGCTGTTTTTT
TRBV7-2	-	TRBD1	TRBJ2-7	CASSRTGVGYEQYF	TGTGCCAGCAGCCGGACAGGGGTTGGGTACGAGCAGTACTTC
TRBV24-1	-	-	TRBJ1-4	CATSDGNEKLFF	TGTGCCACCAGTGACGGTAATGAAAAACTGTTTTTT
TRBV28	-	-	TRBJ1-5	CASSEVGNQPQHF	TGTGCCAGCAGTGAGGTTGGCAATCAGCCCCAGCATTTT
TRBV18	-	TRBD1	TRBJ1-1	CASSTTGETAFF	TGTGCCAGCTCAACGACAGGGGAAACTGCTTTCTTT
TRBV10-2	-	TRBD1	TRBJ1-2	CASSEAGTVNYGYTF	TGCGCCAGCAGTGAGGCCGGGACAGTTAACTATGGCTACACCTTC
TRBV11-1	-	-	TRBJ2-1	CASSGGMSYNEQFF	TGTGCCAGCAGCGGGGGGATGTCCTACAATGAGCAGTTCTTC
TRBV5-4	few	-	TRBJ1-5	CASSSDWNQPQHF	TGTGCCAGCAGCTCGGACTGGAATCAGCCCCAGCATTTT
TRBV7-9	once	-	TRBJ1-2	CASSLVEVGGSGYTF	TGTGCCAGCAGCTTAGTAGAAGTGGGAGGGAGCGGCTACACCTTC
TRBV19	-	-	TRBJ1-3	CASSTRQKRNTIYF	TGTGCCAGTAGTACTAGACAGAAGAGAAACACCATATATTTT
TRBV5-5	-	TRBD2	TRBJ2-5	CASSSGLAGVQETQYF	TGTGCCAGCAGCTCAGGACTAGCGGGAGTCCAAGAGACCCAGTACTTC
TRBV19	-	-	TRBJ1-6	CASTPGRGNSPLHF	TGTGCCAGTACCCCTGGCAGGGGAAATTCACCCCTCCACTTT
TRBV18	-	TRBD2	TRBJ2-3	CASSPGRSGLDTQYF	TGTGCCAGCTCACCCGGGCGTAGCGGGTTGGATACGCAGTATTTT
TRBV24-1	-	-	TRBJ2-5	CATSDLRRGTQYF	TGTGCCACCAGTGATTTGAGGAGGGGGACCCAGTACTTC
TRBV6-1	-	TRBD1	TRBJ1-2	CASSDATGYTF	TGTGCCAGCAGTGACGCGACAGGGTACACCTTC
TRBV9	-	-	TRBJ1-3	CASSVARADTIYF	TGTGCCAGCAGCGTAGCCAGGGCGGACACCATATATTTT
TRBV24-1	-	TRBD1	TRBJ1-1	CATSVSGQLNTEAFF	TGTGCCACCAGTGTCTCGGGACAGTTGAACACTGAAGCTTTCTTT
TRBV5-6	-	-	TRBJ1-5	CASSFRWSNQPQHF	TGTGCCAGCAGCTTTCGGTGGAGCAATCAGCCCCAGCATTTT
TRBV19	-	-	TRBJ2-5	CASKTGPQETQYF	TGTGCCAGTAAAACAGGCCCCCAAGAGACCCAGTACTTC
TRBV5-1	-	TRBD1	TRBJ2-1	CASSLVVGQGDEQFF	TGCGCCAGCAGCTTGGTTGTGGGACAGGGGGATGAGCAGTTCTTC
TRBV18	-	TRBD1	TRBJ1-5	CASSLGQGSNQPQHF	TGTGCCAGCTCACTTGGACAGGGGAGCAATCAGCCCCAGCATTTT
TRBV24-1	-	TRBD1	TRBJ2-3	CATSGGTASTDTQYF	TGTGCCACCAGTGGAGGGACAGCTAGCACAGATACGCAGTATTTT
TRBV13	-	-	TRBJ2-7	CASSLIGALPYEQYF	TGTGCCAGCAGCTTAATAGGGGCACTCCCCTACGAGCAGTACTTC
TRBV6-5	-	TRBD2	TRBJ2-7	CASRTSGRAQGQYF	TGTGCCAGCAGAACTAGCGGGAGGGCGCAGGGGCAGTACTTC
TRBV7-2	-	-	TRBJ1-2	CASSATGYRGYTF	TGTGCCAGCAGCGCAACAGGATATCGTGGCTACACCTTC
TRBV6-2/TRBV6-3	once	-	TRBJ1-3	CASSYSMGGLGNTIYF	TGTGCCAGCAGTTACTCGATGGGGGGACTAGGAAACACCATATATTTT
TRBV4-3	-	TRBD2	TRBJ2-7	CASSRASGRNEQYF	TGCGCCAGCAGCAGGGCTAGCGGGAGGAACGAGCAGTACTTC
TRBV6-2/TRBV6-3	few	-	TRBJ2-5	CASSYGMGEPQETQYF	TGTGCCAGCAGTTACGGTATGGGCGAACCCCAAGAGACCCAGTACTTC
TRBV13	-	TRBD2	TRBJ2-1	CASRRDLPGTSGNEQFF	TGTGCCAGCAGGCGGGACTTACCCGGGACTAGCGGGAATGAGCAGTTCTTC
TRBV7-9	-	-	TRBJ2-7	CASSSRDRVYEQYF	TGTGCCAGCAGCTCGCGGGACAGAGTATACGAGCAGTACTTC
TRBV6-1	-	-	TRBJ1-2	CASSEAVVNRVIRHGYTF	TGTGCCAGCAGTGAAGCCGTTGTCAACAGGGTTATCCGGCATGGCTACACCTTC
TRBV5-1	-	TRBD1	TRBJ1-2	CASRFDRGEGYTF	TGCGCCAGCAGGTTCGACAGGGGAGAGGGCTACACCTTC
TRBV7-9	-	-	TRBJ2-7	CASSFVRGLNEQYF	TGTGCCAGCAGCTTCGTTCGGGGACTTAACGAGCAGTACTTC
TRBV12-3/TRBV12-4	-	-	TRBJ1-5	CASSNNQPQHF	TGTGCCAGCAGCAACAATCAGCCCCAGCATTTT
TRBV19	once	TRBD2	TRBJ2-4	CASSIGEGRGKNIQYF	TGTGCCAGTAGTATAGGGGAGGGACGGGGCAAAAACATTCAGTACTTC
TRBV27	-	TRBD1	TRBJ2-7	CASGSGTGGEQYF	TGTGCCAGCGGATCCGGGACAGGGGGCGAGCAGTACTTC
TRBV19	-	-	TRBJ1-2	CASKRQATNYGYTF	TGTGCCAGTAAAAGACAGGCGACTAACTATGGCTACACCTTC
TRBV14	-	-	TRBJ2-7	CASSQFQGNYEQYF	TGTGCCAGCAGCCAATTCCAGGGAAACTACGAGCAGTACTTC
TRBV10-3	-	TRBD1	TRBJ1-1	CAISESTGRTEAFF	TGTGCCATCAGTGAGTCGACAGGGCGAACTGAAGCTTTCTTT